This entry features one TCR beta chain sequence. The data stem from a study of response to subunit inactivated influenza vaccine. V shed 5 bases and J 8 bases; nucleotides not matched to a gene: 11. The CDR3 spans 14 residues. Germline V gene data show CDR1 as SNHLY and CDR2 as FYNNEI. TCRdb re-derived calls from the RT-PCR reads in MiXCR, one entry per CDR3 protein. The table includes roughly 540,000 distinct CDR3 sequences, under 25% detected once. The same data also contributed to another study, on T cells expressing NK-cell markers. From that study: The authors made TCR beta cDNA libraries by 5'RACE template switching. This switching added a universal primer site and UMIs.

The material was CD4+ T cells sorted from PBMCs, obtained 11 to 12 days after vaccination. The TCR originated in a man aged 50 to 59 who received an inactivated influenza vaccine. The genes are TRBV2 and TRBJ1-2, with TRBD1 matching over 7 bases. The CDR3 nucleotides are TGTGCCAGCAGTTCCTCCCAGGGGGGAGGAGGCTACACCTTC. Its protein product is CASSSSQGGGGYTF.